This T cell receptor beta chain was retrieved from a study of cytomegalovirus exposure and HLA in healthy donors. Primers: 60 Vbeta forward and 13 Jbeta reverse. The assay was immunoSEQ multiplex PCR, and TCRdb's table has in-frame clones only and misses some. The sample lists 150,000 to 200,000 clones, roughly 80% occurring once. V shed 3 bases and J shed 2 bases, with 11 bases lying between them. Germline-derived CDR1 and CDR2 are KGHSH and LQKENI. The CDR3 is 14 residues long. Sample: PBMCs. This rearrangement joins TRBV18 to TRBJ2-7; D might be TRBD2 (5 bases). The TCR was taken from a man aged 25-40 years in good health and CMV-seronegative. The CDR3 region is CASSPGLQPYEQYF. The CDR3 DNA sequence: TGTGCCAGCTCACCTGGACTCCAACCCTACGAGCAGTACTTC. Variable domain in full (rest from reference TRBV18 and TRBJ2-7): NAGVMQNPRHLVRRRGQEARLRCSPMKGHSHVYWYRQLPEEGLKFMVYLQKENIIDESGMPKERFSAEFPKEGPSILRIQQVVRGDSAAYFCASSPGLQPYEQYFGPGTRLTVT.